These 24 T cell receptor beta chains came from one sample sequenced in a study of tissue T cells after allogeneic stem cell transplantation. Time point denoted: mouse harvest day 7 after allogeneic transplant. Tail vein injection delivered 10^7 T-cell-depleted bone marrow cells and 10^6 splenic CD5+ T cells. The method was immunoSEQ multiplex PCR; TCRdb's version includes in-frame clones alone and lacks a portion of them. The sample lists around 9,000 clones, approximately 50% occurring once. Material for sequencing was gut tissue. The receptors shown here come from a female BALB/c mouse given C57BL/6 T cells with graft-versus-host disease after an allogeneic hematopoietic cell transplant.

Worth noting for this clone: Gene names are the mouse ones. The read gets to within 1 residue of the CDR3 end, and the germline J gene fills in the rest. The chain employs TRBV26 and TRBJ2-4; no firm D call. CDR1 and CDR2 (germline): KGHPV, FQNQEV (reference sequence). V lost 4 bases to trimming and J lost 1 base, with 6 bases between them. This CDR3 has 13 residues. The covered CDR3 bases are TGTGCCAGCAGTCCCCGGGGTCAAAACACCTTGTAC. This gives the protein CASSPRGQNTLY. The whole CDR3 region reads CASSPRGQNTLYF.

Comment on this clone: Gene labels here are mouse ones. The CDR3 extends 1 residue past the end of the read, so its final part is completed from the germline J gene. The chain recombines TRBV2 with TRBJ2-4; 7 bases line up with TRBD2. CDR3 length: 14 amino acids. The ends lost 0 bases at V and 4 bases at J; junction bases unmatched: 1. CDR1 and CDR2 from the germline V gene are LGHNA and YSYQKL. This CDR3 is CASSQEGGENTLYF. CDR3 DNA, as far as it was read: TGTGCCAGCAGCCAAGAGGGGGGGGAAAACACCTTGTAC.

Concerning this clone itself: Mouse gene names apply. The CDR3 end lies 1 residue beyond the end of the read and is filled in from the germline J gene. V is TRBV15 and J is TRBJ2-5, with D hard to call. Germline V CDR1 and CDR2: SGHND, FRSKSL. The CDR3 is made up of 13 amino acids. Trimming shortened V by 1 base and J by 5 bases, and 7 bases separated the two germline ends. CDR3 DNA, as far as it was read: TGTGCCAGCAGTTTAGGGGGAGGAGACACCCAGTAC. This sequence encodes CASSLGGGDTQY. The whole CDR3 sequence reads CASSLGGGDTQYF.

This clone appeared a few times. The germline and genes are mouse ones. Coverage ceases 1 residue before the CDR3 finishes, and the germline J gene fills in the end. This chain joins TRBV13-1 and TRBJ1-2; D is undetermined. V was pared by 3 bases and J by 0 bases, with 6 bases between. Germline assignment: CDR1 NSHNY and CDR2 SYGAGN. The CDR3 loop spans 13 amino acids. CDR3 DNA (partial): TGTGCCAGCAGTGCGCAAACAAACTCCGACTACACC. Amino acids: CASSAQTNSDYT. The entire CDR3 reads CASSAQTNSDYTF.

In the case of this clone: The listed genes are named as in mouse. The read gets to within 1 residue of the CDR3 end, and the germline J gene fills in the rest. The V gene is TRBV26, the J gene TRBJ2-2; unclear D gene. V dropped 3 bases and J dropped 6 bases, with 8 bases sitting between them. The CDR3 is 13 residues long. From germline, CDR1 is KGHPV and CDR2 FQNQEV (reference sequence). The sequenced part of the CDR3 DNA is TGTGCCAGCAGTCTTTTGGGATCCGGGCAGCTCTAC. The encoded protein is CASSLLGSGQLY. The full CDR3 is CASSLLGSGQLYF.

Of note for this clone: Germline and genes here are mouse. The read stops 1 residue short of the end of the CDR3; the missing end is completed from the germline J gene. The chain has TRBV26 and TRBJ1-4; D remains ambiguous. CDR1 is KGHPV, CDR2 FQNQEV, per germline (reference sequence). V was cut by 4 bases and J by 4 bases, with 4 bases left in between. The CDR3 length is 12 residues. The covered CDR3 bases are TGTGCCAGCAGTCCAATCAACGAAAGATTATTT. Translation: CASSPINERLF. The entire CDR3 sequence reads CASSPINERLFF.

A remark on this clone: The gene names here belong to mouse. The CDR3 goes on 1 residue after the read ends, and that part is filled in from the germline J gene. The V and J genes are TRBV26 and TRBJ2-5; 10 nucleotides line up with TRBD2. V shed 6 bases, J shed 3 bases, and the junction held 6 bases outside the gene matches. Germline V gives CDR1 KGHPV, CDR2 FQNQEV (reference sequence). This CDR3 has 15 amino acids. Partial CDR3 DNA: TGTGCCAGCAGCGTTCACTGGGGGGGGCAAGACACCCAGTAC. It is translated as CASSVHWGGQDTQY. The complete CDR3 reads CASSVHWGGQDTQYF.

A note on this clone: The genes and germline here are from mouse. CDR3 amino acids: CASSSDWGGDTQYF. The sequenced CDR3 bases are TGTGCAAGCAGCTCGGACTGGGGGGGAGACACCCAGTAC. V usage is TRBV16 and J usage is TRBJ2-5; 12 nucleotides align to TRBD2. The read terminates 1 residue before the CDR3 end, so the remaining end is supplied by the germline J gene. The V and J ends lost 4 bases and 5 bases, in that order; junction bases with no gene match: 1. This CDR3 has 14 amino acids. The germline gives CDR1 SGHSA, CDR2 FRNQAP.

The sample holds a few counts of this clone. Gene names follow the mouse nomenclature. The CDR3 end lies 1 residue beyond the end of the read and is filled in from the germline J gene. This rearrangement joins TRBV19 to TRBJ2-7; 9 bases map to TRBD2. The junction had 4 bases not matched to a gene; V was cut back by 2 bases and J by 4 bases. Germline V gene sequence: CDR1 FNHDT, CDR2 SITEND (reference sequence). The CDR3 spans 14 residues. CDR3 protein: CASSMGWGGYEQYF. The DNA read from the CDR3 is TGTGCCAGCAGTATGGGCTGGGGGGGTTATGAACAGTAC. Together with reference TRBV19 and TRBJ2-7, the CDR3 gives the full variable domain: GGIITQTPKFLIGQEGQKLTLKCQQNFNHDTMYWYRQDSGKGLRLIYYSITENDLQKGDLSEGYDASREKKSSFSLTVTSAQKNEMAVFLCASSMGWGGYEQYFGPGTRLTVL.

A note on this clone: Genes and germline come from the mouse. The read falls 1 residue short of the CDR3 end, and the missing part is taken from the germline J gene. This chain connects TRBV16 to TRBJ2-5; TRBD2 agrees at 8 bases. Germline V gives CDR1 SGHSA, CDR2 FRNQAP. This CDR3 comprises 14 residues. V lost 5 bases and J lost 5; bases outside the gene matches: 6. CDR3 bases read: TGTGCAAGCAGCCCCCCGTGGGGGGGAGACACCCAGTAC. Protein sequence: CASSPPWGGDTQY. The CDR3 in its entirety is CASSPPWGGDTQYF.

This clone was observed a few times. The gene names here belong to mouse. The read halts 1 residue ahead of the CDR3 end, with the missing end drawn from the germline J gene. The J gene is TRBJ2-3, the V gene TRBV3; no reliable D call. Deletions cut 3 bases from V and 4 bases from J, with 14 bases between. CDR1 and CDR2 from the germline V gene are SNHLY and FYNGKV (reference sequence). This CDR3 has 15 residues. Partial CDR3 DNA: TGTGCCAGCAGCTTGGCCGGGGTCGCCTCAGAAACGCTGTAT. Translation gives CASSLAGVASETLY. The entire CDR3 reads CASSLAGVASETLYF.

A word on this clone: Gene names refer to mouse genes. From the germline J gene comes the end of the CDR3, since the read stops 1 residue before it. The chain couples TRBV3 to TRBJ2-7; 12 bases are a match to TRBD2. The ends lost 5 bases at V and 4 bases at J; junction bases unmatched: 3. This CDR3 has 14 amino acids. Germline loops: CDR1 SNHLY, CDR2 FYNGKV (reference sequence). The CDR3 DNA, read in part, is TGTGCCAGCAGCCGACTGGGGGGGCTATATGAACAGTAC. The encoded protein is CASSRLGGLYEQY. Given in full, the CDR3 is CASSRLGGLYEQYF.

Concerning this clone itself: The gene names here belong to mouse. The DNA ends 1 residue before the CDR3 does, and the rest of the CDR3 is filled in from the germline J gene. The genes are TRBV26 and TRBJ1-3; TRBD1 aligns across 7 bases. Trimming took 7 bases from V and 4 from J; bases not matched to a gene: 7. The CDR3 length is 14 residues. Germline V gives CDR1 KGHPV, CDR2 FQNQEV (reference sequence). CDR3: CASTPDRRGNTLYF. Partial CDR3 DNA: TGTGCCAGCACCCCGGACAGGAGAGGAAATACGCTCTAT.

The table lists this clone with a few counts. The gene symbols are mouse symbols. With the read ending 1 residue before the CDR3 end, the germline J gene is used to fill in that end. The V call is TRBV3, the J call TRBJ1-5; D gene ambiguous. Germline CDR1 and CDR2: SNHLY and FYNGKV (reference sequence). The length of the CDR3 is 12 residues. V was trimmed by 5 bases and J by 3 bases, leaving 5 bases between them. CDR3 bases read: TGTGCCAGCAGCCGACCCAACCAGGCTCCGCTT. This gives the protein CASSRPNQAPL. The CDR3 in full is CASSRPNQAPLF.

For this clone: The gene names here belong to mouse. The sequenced fragment ends 1 residue before the CDR3 boundary, so the rest is inferred from the germline J gene. The chain links TRBV4 to TRBJ1-1; D not resolved. V was cut by 3 bases and J by 0 bases, with 2 bases left in between. There are 12 residues in the CDR3. The germline V gene has CDR1 LGHDT and CDR2 YNNKQL (reference sequence). The CDR3 sequence: CASSYPNTEVFF. CDR3 bases read: TGTGCCAGCAGCTATCCAAACACAGAAGTCTTC.

In its sample, this clone is medium-sized. Gene names refer to mouse genes. The read comes to an end 1 residue before the CDR3 does, leaving the germline J gene to fill in the end. The chain carries TRBV26 and TRBJ1-4; D is undetermined. Germline-derived CDR1 and CDR2 are KGHPV and FQNQEV (reference sequence). The CDR3 is 14 residues long. Trimming removed 4 bases at V and 0 bases at J, with 6 bases between. The DNA read from the CDR3 is TGTGCCAGCAGTCCCACCCTTTCCAACGAAAGATTATTT. It translates to CASSPTLSNERLF. The complete CDR3 sequence is CASSPTLSNERLFF. Supplemented by reference TRBV26 and TRBJ1-4, the full variable domain reads NSKVIQTPRYLVKGQGQKAKMRCIPEKGHPVVFWYQQNKNNEFKFLINFQNQEVLQQIDMTEKRFSAECPSNSPCSLEIQSSEAGDSALYLCASSPTLSNERLFFGHGTKLSVL.

Comments on this clone: Each gene name is a mouse one. The sequence runs out 1 residue before the end of the CDR3; the remainder is reconstructed from the germline J gene. The rearrangement uses TRBV26 and TRBJ2-3, with D maybe TRBD1 (5 bases). The CDR3 extends over 12 amino acids. Deletions cut 4 bases from V and 3 bases from J, with 5 bases between. The germline CDR1 and CDR2 sequences are KGHPV and FQNQEV (reference sequence). The CDR3 bases that were read are TGTGCCAGCAGTCGGACAGCAGAAACGCTGTAT. Protein sequence: CASSRTAETLY. The CDR3 reads in full as CASSRTAETLYF. Complete variable domain (other parts from reference TRBV26 and TRBJ2-3): NSKVIQTPRYLVKGQGQKAKMRCIPEKGHPVVFWYQQNKNNEFKFLINFQNQEVLQQIDMTEKRFSAECPSNSPCSLEIQSSEAGDSALYLCASSRTAETLYFGSGTRLTVL.

On this clone itself: Germline and genes here are mouse. The CDR3 is cut off 1 residue early in the read; its end comes from the germline J gene. The genes are TRBV26 and TRBJ2-4, with unresolved D. Trimming pared 6 bases from V and 2 bases from J, leaving 9 bases between. CDR3 length equals 13 residues. The V gene's germline CDR1 is KGHPV and CDR2 FQNQEV (reference sequence). CDR3 sequence: CASSPDAQNTLYF. The part of the CDR3 DNA that was read is TGTGCCAGCAGCCCGGACGCTCAAAACACCTTGTAC. Using reference TRBV26 and TRBJ2-4 for the parts outside the CDR3, the full variable domain is NSKVIQTPRYLVKGQGQKAKMRCIPEKGHPVVFWYQQNKNNEFKFLINFQNQEVLQQIDMTEKRFSAECPSNSPCSLEIQSSEAGDSALYLCASSPDAQNTLYFGAGTRLSVL.

As concerns this clone: Genes here carry mouse names. Read sequence stops 1 residue before the CDR3 end, and the germline J gene provides the missing end. The chain recombines TRBV4 with TRBJ2-7, with D hard to call. V was cut by 3 bases and J by 3 bases, with 6 bases left in between. The length of the CDR3 is 12 residues. CDR1 LGHDT and CDR2 YNNKQL come from the germline V gene (reference sequence). The CDR3 bases that were read are TGTGCCAGCAGCTATTCTCGCTATGAACAGTAC. Amino acid sequence: CASSYSRYEQY. The entire CDR3 reads CASSYSRYEQYF.

With regard to this clone: These gene names are mouse names. The CDR3 end is not reached by the read, which stops 1 residue before it; the germline J gene fills it in. The chain employs TRBV3 and TRBJ2-2; 11 positions agree with TRBD2. V was clipped by 4 bases and J by 6 bases; unmatched bases: 1. This CDR3 contains 14 residues. Per germline, CDR1 SNHLY and CDR2 FYNGKV (reference sequence). The CDR3 DNA, read in part, is TGTGCCAGCAGCTCGGACTGGGGGGCCGGGCAGCTCTAC. Amino acid sequence: CASSSDWGAGQLY. The full CDR3 reads CASSSDWGAGQLYF. Together with reference TRBV3 and TRBJ2-2, the CDR3 gives the full variable domain: GPKVLQIPSHQIIDMGQMVTLNCDPVSNHLYFYWYKQILGQQMEFLVNFYNGKVMEKSKLFKDQFSVERPDGSYFTLKIQPTALEDSAVYFCASSSDWGAGQLYFGEGSKLTVL.

Concerning this clone: Gene labels here are mouse ones. The read ends 1 residue shy of where the CDR3 ends; the end is completed using the germline J gene. This chain links TRBV5 with TRBJ2-7; TRBD2 agrees at 10 bases. Losses at the gene ends were 4 bases for V and 3 bases for J; bases not matched to a gene: 3. Germline-derived CDR1 and CDR2 are LGHNA and YNLKQL (reference sequence). The CDR3 spans 14 residues. This chain's CDR3 is CASSPDWGVYEQYF. Incomplete CDR3 DNA: TGTGCCAGCAGCCCTGACTGGGGGGTCTATGAACAGTAC.

The table lists this clone with a few counts. All gene names here are mouse names. The CDR3 is cut off 1 residue early in the read; its end comes from the germline J gene. The V gene is TRBV23, the J gene TRBJ2-4. Germline loops: CDR1 KGHTA, CDR2 FQNQQP. The CDR3 extends over 13 amino acids. CDR3 bases read: TGCTCCAGCAGTCCGGGGGCCAAAAACACCTTGTAC. Its translation is CSSSPGAKNTLY. Given in full, the CDR3 is CSSSPGAKNTLYF.

There are a few counts of this clone. Each gene name is a mouse one. Read data end 1 residue before the CDR3 end; the end is taken from the germline J gene. The gene calls are TRBV26 and TRBJ2-2, with D maybe TRBD1 (6 bases). The CDR3 sequence is 15 residues long. V lost 3 bases to trimming and J lost 0 bases, with 8 bases between them. The germline gives CDR1 KGHPV, CDR2 FQNQEV (reference sequence). CDR3 in amino acids: CASSLGTTNTGQLYF. The part of the CDR3 DNA that was read is TGTGCCAGCAGTCTTGGGACAACAAACACCGGGCAGCTCTAC. Filled out from reference TRBV26 and TRBJ2-2, the complete variable domain reads NSKVIQTPRYLVKGQGQKAKMRCIPEKGHPVVFWYQQNKNNEFKFLINFQNQEVLQQIDMTEKRFSAECPSNSPCSLEIQSSEAGDSALYLCASSLGTTNTGQLYFGEGSKLTVL.

This clone turned up a few times. Germline and genes here are mouse. The read halts 1 residue ahead of the CDR3 end, with the missing end drawn from the germline J gene. The chain is built from TRBV4 and TRBJ2-4; possible D gene TRBD2, 6 bases. CDR1 LGHDT and CDR2 YNNKQL come from the germline V gene (reference sequence). The CDR3 length is 14 residues. With 5 bases removed from V and 0 bases from J, the gap between germline ends came to 9 bases. CDR3 DNA (partial): TGTGCCAGCAGCCGGACTGTTAGTCAAAACACCTTGTAC. Its translation is CASSRTVSQNTLY. The entire CDR3 protein reads CASSRTVSQNTLYF.